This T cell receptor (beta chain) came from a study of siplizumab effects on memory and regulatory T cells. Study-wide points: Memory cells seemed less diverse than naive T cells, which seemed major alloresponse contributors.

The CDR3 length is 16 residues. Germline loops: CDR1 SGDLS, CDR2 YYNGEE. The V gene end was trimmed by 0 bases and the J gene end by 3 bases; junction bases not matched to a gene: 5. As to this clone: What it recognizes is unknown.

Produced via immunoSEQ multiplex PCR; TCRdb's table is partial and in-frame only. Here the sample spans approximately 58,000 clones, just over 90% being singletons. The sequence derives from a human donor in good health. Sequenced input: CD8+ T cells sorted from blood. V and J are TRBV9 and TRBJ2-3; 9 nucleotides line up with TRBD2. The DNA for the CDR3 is TGTGCCAGCAGCGTAGGGATAGCGGGAGTTACAGATACGCAGTATTTT. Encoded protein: CASSVGIAGVTDTQYF.